This TCR beta chain came from a study of regulatory T cells in long-lasting Graves disease. The time point was: persistent/refractory GD, antithyroid drugs over 5 years with positive TRAb. There was RNA extracted from PBMCs, and the TCR library was made from it. As collected, the peripheral blood samples measured 8 to 9 milliliters each and went into EDTA tubes. TCR beta libraries were built with iRepertoire HTBI primers and Arm-PCR of CDR3 regions. TCRdb passed the multiplex PCR reads through MiXCR, listing each CDR3 protein once. The table shows about 420,000 distinct CDR3 sequences, with roughly a quarter occurring only once. The CDR3 length is 16 residues. CDR1 and CDR2 from the germline V gene are MDHEN and SYDVKM. V dropped 7 bases and J dropped 2; count of bases not matched to a gene: 7. Concerning this clonotype itself: The antigen remains undetermined.

Whole-study results and caveats: Shared public clonotypes totalled about 2,700 in persistent patients, compared with about 990 in new patients.

The source of this sequence is a female donor with Graves disease. The J gene is TRBJ1-5, the V gene TRBV28; the match to TRBD1 covers 11 bases. The source was peripheral blood mononuclear cells (PBMCs), collected when the disease was refractory, from a patient treated with antithyroid drugs. Here the CDR3 DNA reads TGTGCCAGCAACGGGGGACAGGGGGTCGGCAATCAGCCCCAGCATTTT. This sequence encodes CASNGGQGVGNQPQHF.